The clone carrying this T cell receptor (beta chain) was observed a few times. Its specificity is unknown. Researchers ran the PCR with 60 Vbeta and 13 Jbeta primers. Generated by immunoSEQ multiplex PCR, the TCRdb table keeps only in-frame clones and is missing some. Found here are 180,000 or so clones, around 70% of them singletons; the top ten hold 2.5% to 3.5%. This record comes from a study of cytomegalovirus exposure and HLA in healthy donors. Study results and limitations: Trimming of TCR beta V- and J-genes showed a link, identified in a later analysis, to a missense DCLRE1C variant.

The V and J ends lost 0 bases and 2 bases respectively, with 11 bases between them. CDR3 length: 15 amino acids. Germline V gene data show CDR1 as GTSNPN and CDR2 as SVGIG (reference sequence). Sequenced sample: PBMCs. The rearrangement joins TRBV30 to TRBJ2-1; no clear D gene. The receptor was derived from a male donor in good health and CMV-seronegative. The CDR3 loop is CAWSVRSKAYNEQFF. CDR3 nucleotides: TGTGCCTGGAGTGTACGAAGCAAAGCCTACAATGAGCAGTTCTTC.